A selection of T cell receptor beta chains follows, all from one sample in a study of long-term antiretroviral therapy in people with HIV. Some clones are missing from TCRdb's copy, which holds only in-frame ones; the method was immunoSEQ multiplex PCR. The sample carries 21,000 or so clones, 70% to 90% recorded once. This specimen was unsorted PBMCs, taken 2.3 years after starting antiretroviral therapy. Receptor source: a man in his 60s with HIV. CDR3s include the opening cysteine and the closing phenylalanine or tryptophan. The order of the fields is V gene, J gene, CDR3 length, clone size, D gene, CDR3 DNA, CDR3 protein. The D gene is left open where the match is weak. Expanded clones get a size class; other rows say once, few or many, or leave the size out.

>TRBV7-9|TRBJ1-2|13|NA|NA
TGTGCCAGCAGCTTAACGGGGGAGGCTGGCTACACCTTC
CASSLTGEAGYTF
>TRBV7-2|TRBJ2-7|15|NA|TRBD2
TGTGCCAGCAGCTCAACTAGCGGGGTCTCCTACGAGCAGTACTTC
CASSSTSGVSYEQYF
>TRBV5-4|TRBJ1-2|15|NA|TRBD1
TGTGCCAGCAGCTCCCCACAGGGGGCTAACTATGGCTACACCTTC
CASSSPQGANYGYTF
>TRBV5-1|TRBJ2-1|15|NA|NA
TGCGCCAGCAGCTTCTCCGGTGGGACCTACAATGAGCAGTTCTTC
CASSFSGGTYNEQFF
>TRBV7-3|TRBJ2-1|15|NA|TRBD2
TGTGCCAGCAGCTCGACTAGCGGGAAGGGCAATGAGCAGTTCTTC
CASSSTSGKGNEQFF
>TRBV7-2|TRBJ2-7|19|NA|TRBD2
TGTGCCAGCAGCTCCCACCGAGGACTAGCGGGAGGGCTATCCTACGAGCAGTACTTC
CASSSHRGLAGGLSYEQYF
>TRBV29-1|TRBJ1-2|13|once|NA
TGCAGCGTTGAAAGGGCGGGGGGCTATGGCTACACCTTC
CSVERAGGYGYTF
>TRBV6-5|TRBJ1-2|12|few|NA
TGTGCCAGCAGCCCGACAAACTATGGCTACACCTTC
CASSPTNYGYTF
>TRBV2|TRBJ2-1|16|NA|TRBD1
TGTGCCAGCAGCCTATCCCGGGACAGGGGGCCAAATGAGCAGTTCTTC
CASSLSRDRGPNEQFF
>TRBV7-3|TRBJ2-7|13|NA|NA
TGTGCCAGCAGCCTCCAACCAGGGCACGAGCAGTACTTC
CASSLQPGHEQYF
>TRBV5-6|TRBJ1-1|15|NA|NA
TGTGCCAGCAGCTTCGGGGGCGGATTCAACACTGAAGCTTTCTTT
CASSFGGGFNTEAFF
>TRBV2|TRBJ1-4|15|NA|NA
TGTGCCAGCAGTGAATCGGGCAGGGGCGGTGAAAAACTGTTTTTT
CASSESGRGGEKLFF
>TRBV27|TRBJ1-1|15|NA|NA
TGTGCCAGCAGCCCCCGAAAAGCTCTGAACACTGAAGCTTTCTTT
CASSPRKALNTEAFF
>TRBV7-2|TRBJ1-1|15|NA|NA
TGTGCCAGCAGCTTAGTTGGACAGATAAACACTGAAGCTTTCTTT
CASSLVGQINTEAFF
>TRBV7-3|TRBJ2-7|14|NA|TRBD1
TGTGCCAGCAGCGCGGGACAGGGAAGCTACGAGCAGTACTTC
CASSAGQGSYEQYF
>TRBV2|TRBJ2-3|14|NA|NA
TGTGCCAGCAGTGAGGGGGCAGGCACAGATACGCAGTATTTT
CASSEGAGTDTQYF
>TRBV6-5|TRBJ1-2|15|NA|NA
TGTGCCAGCAGTTACTCCCGCCAGGGCATTAGTGGCTACACCTTC
CASSYSRQGISGYTF
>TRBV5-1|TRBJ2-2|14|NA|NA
TGCGCCAGCAGCTTGGAGGGGAGCACCGGGGAGCTGTTTTTT
CASSLEGSTGELFF
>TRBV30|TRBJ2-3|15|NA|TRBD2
TGTGCCTGGTCCTCGGATAGCGGGAGCACAGATACGCAGTATTTT
CAWSSDSGSTDTQYF
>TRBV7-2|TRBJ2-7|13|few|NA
TGTGCCAGCAGCTGGGGGGGGACAGGCGAGCAGTACTTC
CASSWGGTGEQYF
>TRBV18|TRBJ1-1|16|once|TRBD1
TGTGCCAGCTCCCGCCGGGACAGGGGCGAGTACACTGAAGCTTTCTTT
CASSRRDRGEYTEAFF
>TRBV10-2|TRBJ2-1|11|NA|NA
TGCGCCACCTCCCGTCTGAATGAGCAGTTCTTC
CATSRLNEQFF
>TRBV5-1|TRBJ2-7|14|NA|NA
TGCGCCAGCAGCATTACAGGGAACTCCTACGAGCAGTACTTC
CASSITGNSYEQYF
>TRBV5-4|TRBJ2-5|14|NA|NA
TGTGCCAGCAGCCTAAGGGGGGTGCAAGAGACCCAGTACTTC
CASSLRGVQETQYF
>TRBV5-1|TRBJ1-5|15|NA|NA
TGCGCCAGCAGCTTGTATGGGCAGGGAGGTCAGCCCCAGCATTTT
CASSLYGQGGQPQHF
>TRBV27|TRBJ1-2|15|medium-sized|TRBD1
TGTGCCAGCAGTCCTTATACCGGGACAGGGGAGGGCTACACCTTC
CASSPYTGTGEGYTF
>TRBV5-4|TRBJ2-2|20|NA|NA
TGTGCCAGCAGCTCCCGACCGCCTGGGGGGCTCATAGCGAACACCGGGGAGCTGTTTTTT
CASSSRPPGGLIANTGELFF
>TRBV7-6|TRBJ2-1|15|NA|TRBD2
TGTGCCAGCAGCTTAAGCGGGGGAACCTACAATGAGCAGTTCTTC
CASSLSGGTYNEQFF
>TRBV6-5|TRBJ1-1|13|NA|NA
TGTGCCAGCACTTGGTCAATGAACACTGAAGCTTTCTTT
CASTWSMNTEAFF
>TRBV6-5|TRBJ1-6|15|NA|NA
TGTGCCAGCAGCAGCAGGGGCCCCTATAATTCACCCCTCCACTTT
CASSSRGPYNSPLHF
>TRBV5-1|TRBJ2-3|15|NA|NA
TGCGCCAGCAGCTTGTTTGGTCCCAGCACAGATACGCAGTATTTT
CASSLFGPSTDTQYF
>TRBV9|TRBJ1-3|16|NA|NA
TGTGCCAGCAGCGGTGATAACAGGGTGACTGGAAACACCATATATTTT
CASSGDNRVTGNTIYF
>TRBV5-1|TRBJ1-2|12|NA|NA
TGCGCCAGCAGCTCTTATAACTATGGCTACACCTTC
CASSSYNYGYTF
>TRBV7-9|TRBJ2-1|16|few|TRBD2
TGTGCCAGCAGCCCTCAGCGGGGTGGTACCTACAATGAGCAGTTCTTC
CASSPQRGGTYNEQFF
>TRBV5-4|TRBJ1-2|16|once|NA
TGTGCCAGCAGCTCTGGGCTTTGGCGCCTTAACTATGGCTACACCTTC
CASSSGLWRLNYGYTF
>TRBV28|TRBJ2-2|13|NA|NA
TGTGCCAGCAAACGACAGGCGGGCGGGGAGCTGTTTTTT
CASKRQAGGELFF
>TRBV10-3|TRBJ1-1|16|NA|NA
TGTGCCATCAGTGAGATCCAGGGCCTTATGAACACTGAAGCTTTCTTT
CAISEIQGLMNTEAFF
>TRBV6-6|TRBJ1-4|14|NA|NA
TGTGCCAGCAGCCAAGACGCCCTAGAGATAAAACTGTTTTTT
CASSQDALEIKLFF
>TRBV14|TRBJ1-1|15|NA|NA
TGTGCCAGCAGCCCCACCTCAGGGACGAACACTGAAGCTTTCTTT
CASSPTSGTNTEAFF
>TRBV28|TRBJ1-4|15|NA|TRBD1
TGTGCCAGCAGTTTTCAGGGGGGGCCTTTTGAAAAACTGTTTTTT
CASSFQGGPFEKLFF
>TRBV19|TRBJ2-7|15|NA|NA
TGTGCCAGTAGTATAGGCCCAGGGACCCTGGACGAGCAGTACTTC
CASSIGPGTLDEQYF
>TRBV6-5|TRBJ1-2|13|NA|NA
TGTGCCAGCAGTTACTCAGGGAACTATGGCTACACCTTC
CASSYSGNYGYTF
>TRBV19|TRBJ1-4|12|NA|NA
TGTGCCAGTAGTATCTTCAATGAAAAACTGTTTTTT
CASSIFNEKLFF
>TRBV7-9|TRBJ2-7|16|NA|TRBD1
TGTGCCAGCAGCTTAGTTGGGACAGGGGAGCAATACGAGCAGTACTTC
CASSLVGTGEQYEQYF
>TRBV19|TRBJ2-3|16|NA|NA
TGTGCCAGTAGTATTGGTGGAGGGCTTATAGAAGATACGCAGTATTTT
CASSIGGGLIEDTQYF
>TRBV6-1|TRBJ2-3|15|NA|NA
TGTGCCAGCAGGAGAAGCGGGCCTAGCACAGATACGCAGTATTTT
CASRRSGPSTDTQYF
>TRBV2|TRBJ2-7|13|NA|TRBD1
TGTGCCAGCAGTGAACCCTACAGGGGCGAGCAGTACTTC
CASSEPYRGEQYF
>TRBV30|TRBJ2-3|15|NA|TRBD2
TGTGCCTGGAGTGAAGGACTAGCGAGCACAGATACGCAGTATTTT
CAWSEGLASTDTQYF
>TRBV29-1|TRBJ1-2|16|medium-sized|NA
TGCAGCGTTGAATTGGTTGATGGCACCCTGGGGACTGGCTACACCTTC
CSVELVDGTLGTGYTF
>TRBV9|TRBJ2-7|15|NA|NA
TGTGCCAGCAGCGTAGCAGGGTCCAAGGATTACGAGCAGTACTTC
CASSVAGSKDYEQYF